One sample yielded the 8 T cell receptor beta chains listed below, sequenced in a study of T-cell reconstitution after alpha-beta-depleted transplantation in children. Unique molecular identifiers were used in preparing the TCRbeta library. TCRdb re-called the PCR reads through MiXCR, storing one row per CDR3 protein. The table includes about 540,000 distinct CDR3 sequences, 15% to 20% detected once. Sequencing used PBMCs from the stem cell graft donor, obtained from the stem cell graft. The receptors come from a human donor who donated a stem cell graft to a child with acute lymphoblastic leukemia.

This clonotype was counted many times. The chain carries TRBV12-3 or TRBV12-4 and TRBJ1-1; the D gene is possibly TRBD1 (5 bases). The germline V and J ends were trimmed by 6 bases and 5 bases, with 13 bases remaining between them. The CDR3 has 13 residues. Here the CDR3 reads CASSSRGRTEAFF. Here the CDR3 DNA reads TGTGCCAGCAGCTCCCGGGGGAGGACTGAAGCTTTCTTT.

This chain joins TRBV7-9 and TRBJ2-7; D is possibly TRBD2 (6 bases). Between the trimmed V and J ends, which lost 5 bases and 3 bases, there was a span of 14 bases. Germline V lookup: CDR1 SEHNR, CDR2 FQNEAQ (reference sequence). The CDR3 contains 14 residues. CDR3 DNA sequence: TGTGCCAGCAGCAGCTGGGACTTGAACTACGAGCAGTACTTC. This sequence encodes CASSSWDLNYEQYF. The whole variable domain, remainder taken from reference TRBV7-9 and TRBJ2-7, is DTGVSQNPRHKITKRGQNVTFRCDPISEHNRLYWYRQTLGQGPEFLTYFQNEAQLEKSRLLSDRFSAERPKGSFSTLEIQRTEQGDSAMYLCASSSWDLNYEQYFGPGTRLTVT.

The chain joins TRBV2 to TRBJ1-1; D is uncertain. This CDR3 is 13 amino acids long. Trimming stripped 7 bases from V and 0 bases from J, with 9 bases between. CDR1 is SNHLY, CDR2 FYNNEI, per germline. The CDR3 here is CASKRWMNTEAFF. In DNA form, the CDR3 reads TGTGCCAGCAAGAGGTGGATGAACACTGAAGCTTTCTTT.

The chain has TRBV25-1 and TRBJ1-4; D gene uncertain. Trimming removed 3 bases at V and 3 bases at J, with 11 bases between. Germline values: CDR1 MGHDK, CDR2 SYGVNS. This CDR3 has 15 amino acids. The DNA of the CDR3 is TGTGCCAGCAGTGACGAGGCGGCCGCTAATGAAAAACTGTTTTTT. It is translated as CASSDEAAANEKLFF.

In its sample, this clonotype was seen a few times. The chain combines TRBV18 with TRBJ1-1; TRBD1 aligns across 11 bases. In germline, CDR1 is KGHSH, CDR2 LQKENI. This CDR3 contains 16 residues. The V segment lost 3 bases and the J segment 5 bases; nucleotides outside the gene matches: 8. Here the CDR3 DNA reads TGTGCCAGCTCACCGCAGACGGACAGGGGGCGGACTGAAGCTTTCTTT. It yields the protein CASSPQTDRGRTEAFF.

In its sample, this clonotype was seen many times. The J gene is TRBJ2-1, the V gene TRBV12-3 or TRBV12-4, with TRBD2 matching over 8 bases. The J segment lost 6 bases and the V segment lost 3 bases, leaving 13 bases of the junction unmatched. The CDR3 has 17 residues. Written as DNA, the CDR3 is TGTGCCAGCAGTTTGGCCCCTTACAGCGGGAGTACCAATGAGCAGTTCTTC. Amino acid sequence: CASSLAPYSGSTNEQFF.

This clonotype occurred a few times. The V gene is TRBV10-2, the J gene TRBJ2-7; D might be TRBD2 (6 bases). In germline, CDR1 is WSHSY, CDR2 SAAADI. The V end lost 4 bases, the J end lost 5 bases, and 15 bases lay between the germline ends. This CDR3 is 14 amino acids long. The CDR3 spells CASSALGGPDEQYF. CDR3 in DNA: TGCGCCAGCAGTGCTCTGGGAGGTCCCGACGAGCAGTACTTC.

This clonotype has a count of ten or more. This rearrangement joins TRBV10-3 to TRBJ1-1; possibly TRBD1 for D (6 bases). V lost 6 bases and J lost 3, with 11 bases in between. The germline gives CDR1 ENHRY, CDR2 SYGVKD. The length of the CDR3 is 13 residues. This CDR3 reads CAIRQGGYTEAFF. The CDR3 region has the DNA TGTGCCATCAGACAGGGTGGGTACACTGAAGCTTTCTTT.